The 26 T cell receptor beta chains listed next were all sequenced from one sample in a study of T cells in localized non-small cell lung cancer. Only in-frame clones appear in the TCRdb table, and some are missing; sequencing was by immunoSEQ multiplex PCR. The data hold some 27,000 clones, with around 90% observed a single time. The input for sequencing was peripheral blood, taken before any cancer treatment. These TCRs come from a female donor over 55 with stage III squamous cell lung carcinoma.

This clone was detected a few times. V usage is TRBV4-1 and J usage is TRBJ1-1; D is ambiguous. The CDR3 has 15 amino acids. Germline CDR1 MGHRA, CDR2 YSYEKL. V lost 0 bases and J 3 bases, leaving 11 bases between the germline ends. CDR3 coding DNA: TGCGCCAGCAGCCAAGAGAGGGCCAGCTACACTGAAGCTTTCTTT. This gives the protein CASSQERASYTEAFF.

This chain links TRBV6-5 with TRBJ2-7, with 9 bases lining up with TRBD2. Germline-derived CDR1 and CDR2 are MNHEY and SVGAGI. V shed 4 bases and J 5 bases; nucleotides not matched to a gene: 3. This CDR3 contains 13 residues. CDR3 sequence: CASSLAGVHEQYF. CDR3 in DNA: TGTGCCAGCAGTTTAGCGGGAGTCCACGAGCAGTACTTC.

The chain combines TRBV27 with TRBJ2-7; 9 nucleotides agree with TRBD1. Germline V gene lookup returns CDR1 MNHEY and CDR2 SMNVEV (reference sequence). The CDR3 loop spans 15 amino acids. With 4 bases clipped from V and 6 bases from J, the junction kept 10 bases outside the gene matches. CDR3 sequence reads: CASSYRDRALAEQYF. CDR3 nucleotides: TGTGCCAGCAGTTATCGGGACAGGGCCCTCGCCGAGCAGTACTTC.

The chain joins TRBV10-1 to TRBJ2-3; D not certain. Trimming cost V 0 bases and J 4 bases, with 11 bases left between them. In germline, CDR1 is WNHNN, CDR2 SYGVQD (reference sequence). There are 15 residues in the CDR3. CDR3 in DNA: TGCGCCAGCAGTGAGTCTCAATTGGTAGCAGATACGCAGTATTTT. Residues: CASSESQLVADTQYF.

There are a few counts of this clone. V is TRBV10-3 and J is TRBJ2-5, with 15 bases identical to TRBD2. Germline lookup yields CDR1 ENHRY and CDR2 SYGVKD. This CDR3 spans 17 amino acids. V dropped 4 bases and J dropped 5; count of bases not matched to a gene: 8. CDR3 sequence: CAISGGLAGGGAETQYF. The CDR3 DNA reads TGTGCCATCAGTGGGGGACTAGCGGGAGGAGGGGCGGAGACCCAGTACTTC.

The V call is TRBV27, the J call TRBJ2-3; 9 bases are a match to TRBD2. V trimming: 0 bases; J trimming: 6 bases; junction bases outside the gene matches: 7. The CDR3 loop spans 16 amino acids. CDR1 is MNHEY and CDR2 is SMNVEV in the germline V gene (reference sequence). The CDR3 nucleotides read TGTGCCAGCAGTTTATCGTGGGCGGGAGGGGGCGATACGCAGTATTTT. As protein: CASSLSWAGGGDTQYF.

The chain recombines TRBV5-6 with TRBJ2-3; D is unclear. This CDR3 spans 13 amino acids. V lost 5 bases to trimming and J lost 2 bases, with 9 bases between them. Germline CDR1 SGHDT, CDR2 YYEEEE. CDR3 loop: CASRTSPTDTQYF. The CDR3 DNA reads TGTGCCAGCAGAACTTCACCCACAGATACGCAGTATTTT. Together with reference TRBV5-6 and TRBJ2-3, the CDR3 gives the full variable domain: DAGVTQSPTHLIKTRGQQVTLRCSPKSGHDTVSWYQQALGQGPQFIFQYYEEEERQRGNFPDRFSGHQFPNYSSELNVNALLLGDSALYLCASRTSPTDTQYFGPGTRLTVL.

The chain carries TRBV5-6 and TRBJ2-1; the D gene is possibly TRBD2 (6 bases). CDR3 length: 14 residues. Germline lookup yields CDR1 SGHDT and CDR2 YYEEEE. Trimming stripped 6 bases from V and 9 bases from J, with 19 bases between. This CDR3 reads CASNPGLTPREQFF. DNA of the CDR3: TGTGCCAGCAACCCGGGACTGACTCCACGTGAGCAGTTCTTC.

V gene TRBV9 combines with J gene TRBJ2-7; 8 bases map to TRBD1. The CDR3 runs to 14 residues. CDR1 and CDR2 (germline): SGDLS, YYNGEE. The ends lost 4 bases at V and 3 bases at J; junction bases unmatched: 6. This CDR3 reads CASSSSTGVYEQYF. The CDR3 coding sequence is TGTGCCAGCAGCTCTTCGACAGGGGTCTACGAGCAGTACTTC. Variable domain in full (rest from reference TRBV9 and TRBJ2-7): DSGVTQTPKHLITATGQRVTLRCSPRSGDLSVYWYQQSLDQGLQFLIQYYNGEERAKGNILERFSAQQFPDLHSELNLSSLELGDSALYFCASSSSTGVYEQYFGPGTRLTVT.

The genes are TRBV5-1 and TRBJ2-2; 12 bases match TRBD2. CDR3 length: 18 amino acids. Germline lookup yields CDR1 SGHRS and CDR2 YFSETQ. Trimming at V came to 3 bases and at J to 6 bases, leaving 12 bases not matched to a gene. The CDR3 nucleotides are TGCGCCAGCAGCTGGTCGGCTAGCGGGGGGGCCGTCGCCGGGGAGCTGTTTTTT. Translated: CASSWSASGGAVAGELFF.

The chain links TRBV7-2 to TRBJ2-3; D possibly corresponds to TRBD2 (7 bases). V lost 1 base and J 3 bases, leaving 11 bases between the germline ends. This CDR3 has 15 amino acids. The germline V gene has CDR1 SGHTA and CDR2 FQGNSA. The CDR3 reads CASSLGGGGTDTQYF. The CDR3 coding sequence is TGTGCCAGCAGCTTAGGCGGGGGCGGTACAGATACGCAGTATTTT.

The chain recombines TRBV14 with TRBJ2-7; 7 nucleotides match TRBD1. This CDR3 contains 14 residues. V was pared by 8 bases and J by 2 bases, with 9 bases of the junction left unmatched. Per the germline V gene, CDR1 is SGHDN and CDR2 is FVKESK. The CDR3 region is CASPYRGPPYEQYF. In nucleotides, the CDR3 is TGTGCCAGCCCGTACAGGGGCCCTCCCTACGAGCAGTACTTC.

This clone turned up a few times. The chain combines TRBV10-2 with TRBJ1-5; the D gene is possibly TRBD1 (5 bases). Germline V gives CDR1 WSHSY, CDR2 SAAADI. This CDR3 region has 13 residues. V lost 6 bases and J 4 bases, leaving 10 bases between the germline ends. The CDR3 DNA follows: TGCGCCAGCAGCCCAAACAGGAATCAGCCCCAGCATTTT. The encoded protein is CASSPNRNQPQHF.

The chain employs TRBV7-2 and TRBJ1-2; TRBD1 might be the D (5 bases). This CDR3 contains 13 residues. V lost 5 bases, J lost 0 bases, and 7 bases lay in between. Germline loops: CDR1 SGHTA, CDR2 FQGNSA. The CDR3 DNA reads TGTGCCAGCAGCGGGGCGACTAACTATGGCTACACCTTC. It specifies CASSGATNYGYTF.

V and J are TRBV6-6 and TRBJ1-2, with D uncertain. CDR1 and CDR2 from the germline V gene are MNHNY and SVGAGI (reference sequence). The V and J ends lost 5 bases and 4 bases respectively, with 17 bases between them. The CDR3 sequence is 15 residues long. Written as DNA, the CDR3 is TGTGCCAGCAGTCACCCCCAGACGGCCGGCTATGGCTACACCTTC. It specifies CASSHPQTAGYGYTF.

This rearrangement joins TRBV28 to TRBJ2-5; 10 bases map to TRBD2. This CDR3 spans 16 amino acids. Per the germline V gene, CDR1 is MDHEN and CDR2 is SYDVKM. V lost 6 bases and J lost 4; bases outside the gene matches: 11. The CDR3 spells CASSSPGERGGETQYF. The CDR3 DNA follows: TGTGCCAGCAGCTCCCCCGGGGAGCGGGGGGGAGAGACCCAGTACTTC. Combining the CDR3 with reference TRBV28 and TRBJ2-5 gives the whole variable domain DVKVTQSSRYLVKRTGEKVFLECVQDMDHENMFWYRQDPGLGLRLIYFSYDVKMKEKGDIPEGYSVSREKKERFSLILESASTNQTSMYLCASSSPGERGGETQYFGPGTRLLVL.

This clone appeared a few times. This sequence joins TRBV9 and TRBJ2-2; D unresolved. This CDR3 has 13 residues. V was cut by 3 bases and J by 4 bases, with 7 bases left in between. Looked up from germline, CDR1 is SGDLS and CDR2 is YYNGEE. Written as DNA, the CDR3 is TGTGCCAGCAGCGGTCGCGGCACCGGGGAGCTGTTTTTT. Encoded protein: CASSGRGTGELFF. Together with reference TRBV9 and TRBJ2-2, the CDR3 gives the full variable domain: DSGVTQTPKHLITATGQRVTLRCSPRSGDLSVYWYQQSLDQGLQFLIQYYNGEERAKGNILERFSAQQFPDLHSELNLSSLELGDSALYFCASSGRGTGELFFGEGSRLTVL.

The chain combines TRBV6-5 with TRBJ1-2; D unclear. Germline loops: CDR1 MNHEY, CDR2 SVGAGI. V was clipped by 0 bases and J by 2 bases, with 10 bases between them. The CDR3 loop spans 15 amino acids. CDR3 loop: CASSYSTPTNYGYTF. The CDR3 coding sequence is TGTGCCAGCAGTTACTCAACCCCAACAAACTATGGCTACACCTTC.

The rearrangement joins TRBV5-1 to TRBJ2-5; 8 nucleotides align to TRBD2. CDR3 length equals 13 residues. V lost 2 bases and J lost 5; bases outside the gene matches: 2. Looked up from germline, CDR1 is SGHRS and CDR2 is YFSETQ. The DNA for the CDR3 is TGCGCCAGCAGCTTACTAGCGGACGAGACCCAGTACTTC. Translated, it gives CASSLLADETQYF.

This rearrangement joins TRBV20-1 to TRBJ2-5, with D maybe TRBD2 (5 bases). V was trimmed by 3 bases and J by 10 bases, leaving 12 bases between them. This CDR3 comprises 11 residues. Germline CDR1 and CDR2: DFQATT and SNEGSKA (reference sequence). CDR3 DNA sequence: TGCAGTGCTAGGGTCGAGGGAAACCAGTACTTC. Residues: CSARVEGNQYF.

The rearrangement joins TRBV6-1 to TRBJ2-1; 9 bases align to TRBD1. This CDR3 is built from 15 residues. The V gene end was trimmed by 4 bases and the J gene end by 6 bases; junction bases not matched to a gene: 7. CDR1 and CDR2 (germline): MNHNS, SASEGT. CDR3 nucleotides: TGTGCCAGCAGTGGCCCGGACAGGGGTGCCAATGAGCAGTTCTTC. This sequence encodes CASSGPDRGANEQFF.

This sequence joins TRBV4-1 and TRBJ2-7; tentatively, D is TRBD2 (6 bases). This CDR3 contains 16 residues. The germline gives CDR1 MGHRA, CDR2 YSYEKL. V was shortened by 1 base and J by 0 bases, with 13 bases between the two germline ends. CDR3 nucleotides: TGCGCCAGCAGCCAAGGAACCGGGACTGCCTCCTACGAGCAGTACTTC. Amino acids: CASSQGTGTASYEQYF.

The J gene is TRBJ1-4, the V gene TRBV28; a possible D gene is TRBD1 (6 bases). The CDR3 runs to 17 residues. V lost 5 bases, J lost 0 bases, and 16 bases lay in between. The germline CDR1 and CDR2 sequences are MDHEN and SYDVKM. Here the CDR3 reads CASSPLDSISTNEKLFF. The CDR3 nucleotides are TGTGCCAGCAGTCCCTTGGACAGTATCTCAACTAATGAAAAACTGTTTTTT.

The V and J genes are TRBV2 and TRBJ1-2, with a weak D call TRBD1 (6 bases). This CDR3 spans 14 amino acids. Germline V lookup: CDR1 SNHLY, CDR2 FYNNEI. V lost 4 bases and J 4 bases, leaving 13 bases between the germline ends. The CDR3 reads CASSVTGALYGYTF. The CDR3 DNA reads as TGTGCCAGCAGTGTTACGGGGGCGCTCTATGGCTACACCTTC.

CDR3 loop: CASSWGQGASGYTF. The CDR3 bases are TGTGCCAGCAGCTGGGGACAGGGGGCAAGTGGCTACACCTTC. This chain uses TRBV7-2 with TRBJ1-2; 12 bases are shared with TRBD1. J gave up 7 bases and V 4 bases, and 4 bases lay outside the gene matches. Looked up from germline, CDR1 is SGHTA and CDR2 is FQGNSA. The CDR3 runs 14 residues.

This chain uses TRBV6-5 with TRBJ2-5; D gene unclear. Germline lookup yields CDR1 MNHEY and CDR2 SVGAGI. Trimming shortened V by 6 bases and J by 2 bases, and 7 bases separated the two germline ends. The CDR3 runs 12 residues. CDR3 DNA sequence: TGTGCCAGCAGGCCTAATCAAGAGACCCAGTACTTC. It specifies CASRPNQETQYF.